The subject of this entry is one T cell receptor beta chain. The record originates from a study of blood T cell repertoires in COVID-19. In the study overall: Spain, Italy and the United States supplied samples that represented acute and convalescent COVID-19. From T cells, B-cell-depleted T cells, or PBMCs came the material, which was cDNA or gDNA.

The germline V gene encodes CDR1 SEHNR and CDR2 FQNEAQ (reference sequence). The V end lost 5 bases, the J end lost 4 bases, and 12 bases lay between the germline ends. CDR3 length: 13 amino acids. How the authors handled the data: Estimation of nucleated cell counts was performed using reference gene primer amplification. The data were produced by immunoSEQ multiplex PCR, yet TCRdb's version contains in-frame clones alone and is incomplete. V and J calls plus clone size are reproduced from that table; the DNA served to infer D and trimming. The table records over 150,000 clones, approximately 82% of them present only once.

V and J are TRBV7-9 and TRBJ2-7; possible D gene TRBD2, 7 bases. This clonotype was obtained from a woman of 80 years or more with active or convalescent COVID-19. Sequencing input: peripheral blood. In DNA form, the CDR3 reads TGTGCCAGCAGCGATCGGGGGGCGTACGAGCAGTACTTC. This gives the protein CASSDRGAYEQYF.